What follows are 29 T cell receptor beta chains derived from one specimen sequenced in a study of PD-L1 blockade in urothelial cancer. Time point of the sample: pretreatment peripheral blood. Repertoires were generated with immunoSEQ multiplex PCR, while TCRdb's copy carries only in-frame clones and drops some. The sample lists approximately 39,000 clones, around four fifths occurring once. The sequencing here drew on PBMCs, taken around atezolizumab (anti-PD-L1) treatment. The receptors stem from a man older than 75 with urothelial cancer.

The chain uses TRBV5-1 and TRBJ2-1; no definite D call. The V end lost 3 bases, the J end lost 0 bases, and 16 bases lay between the germline ends. Per the germline V gene, CDR1 is SGHRS and CDR2 is YFSETQ. The CDR3 sequence is 17 residues long. The CDR3 DNA reads TGCGCCAGCAGCTGGGCGCCAGTTTCGAGCTCCTACAATGAGCAGTTCTTC. Amino acids: CASSWAPVSSSYNEQFF.

The chain recombines TRBV30 with TRBJ1-1; D possibly corresponds to TRBD1 (5 bases). CDR3 length: 15 residues. The V gene's germline CDR1 is GTSNPN and CDR2 SVGIG (reference sequence). Trimming pared 2 bases from V and 0 bases from J, leaving 13 bases between. CDR3 in amino acids: CAWSRAPGLNTEAFF. In DNA form, the CDR3 reads TGTGCCTGGAGTAGGGCGCCAGGGTTGAACACTGAAGCTTTCTTT.

This clone appeared once. This chain uses TRBV6-6 with TRBJ1-1; D gene uncertain. Trimming removed 7 bases at V and 6 bases at J, with 15 bases between. The germline V gene has CDR1 MNHNY and CDR2 SVGAGI (reference sequence). The length of the CDR3 is 13 residues. The CDR3 sequence: CASTGISGSEAFF. The CDR3 DNA is TGTGCCAGCACCGGCATATCAGGCTCTGAAGCTTTCTTT.

The genes are TRBV28 and TRBJ1-2; possible D gene TRBD1, 5 bases. Trimming stripped 6 bases from V and 1 base from J, with 18 bases between. This CDR3 region has 16 residues. The V gene's germline CDR1 is MDHEN and CDR2 SYDVKM. The CDR3 loop is CASRVLGGEYNYGYTF. The CDR3 nucleotides read TGTGCCAGCAGGGTATTGGGGGGAGAGTATAACTATGGCTACACCTTC.

The rearrangement uses TRBV7-6 and TRBJ2-5; possible D gene TRBD1, 5 bases. This CDR3 contains 17 residues. Trimming cost V 1 base and J 5 bases, with 20 bases left between them. Germline values: CDR1 SGHVS, CDR2 FNYEAQ. The CDR3 nucleotides read TGTGCCAGCAGCTTAGGATATGACAGCGTTATTTCGGAGACCCAGTACTTC. This sequence encodes CASSLGYDSVISETQYF.

The chain links TRBV30 to TRBJ2-5; D possibly corresponds to TRBD1 (5 bases). Germline-derived CDR1 and CDR2 are GTSNPN and SVGIG (reference sequence). Trimming cost V 7 bases and J 4 bases, with 13 bases left between them. CDR3 length: 12 amino acids. The CDR3 DNA reads as TGTGCCTCACAGGAATGGGGAGAGACCCAGTACTTC. As protein: CASQEWGETQYF.

The V call is TRBV18, the J call TRBJ1-1; 7 bases map to TRBD1. The CDR3 length is 15 residues. From germline, CDR1 is KGHSH and CDR2 LQKENI. V lost 2 bases to trimming and J lost 6 bases; unmatched junction nucleotides: 9. The CDR3: CASSPLTGPEPEAFF. The CDR3 region has the DNA TGTGCCAGCTCACCATTGACAGGGCCCGAACCTGAAGCTTTCTTT.

In its sample, this clone was seen once. The chain uses TRBV5-6 and TRBJ2-5; D possibly corresponds to TRBD1 (6 bases). The length of the CDR3 is 13 residues. With 1 base removed from V and 5 bases from J, the gap between germline ends came to 9 bases. Germline V gives CDR1 SGHDT, CDR2 YYEEEE. The CDR3 is CASSLTGSETQYF. As DNA, the CDR3 is TGTGCCAGCAGCTTGACAGGGTCGGAGACCCAGTACTTC.

V usage is TRBV10-2 and J usage is TRBJ2-3; TRBD2 aligns across 12 bases. This CDR3 contains 15 residues. V lost 7 bases and J lost 2; bases outside the gene matches: 4. Germline V gene lookup returns CDR1 WSHSY and CDR2 SAAADI. The CDR3 is CASTLAGGPTDTQYF. The CDR3, as DNA: TGCGCCAGCACCCTAGCGGGAGGGCCCACAGATACGCAGTATTTT.

The rearrangement uses TRBV6-6 and TRBJ2-5; tentative D call: TRBD1 (7 bases). The CDR3 contains 15 residues. Trimming took off 7 bases at V and 0 bases at J, with 15 bases between the two ends. Germline V CDR1 and CDR2: MNHNY, SVGAGI (reference sequence). This chain's CDR3 is CASTGQGGNQETQYF. DNA of the CDR3: TGTGCCAGCACAGGCCAGGGGGGAAACCAAGAGACCCAGTACTTC.

This sequence joins TRBV19 and TRBJ1-1, with TRBD1 identical over 8 bases. The CDR3 covers 15 residues. V shed 4 bases and J 1 base; nucleotides not matched to a gene: 5. Germline CDR1 is LNHDA and CDR2 is SQIVND (reference sequence). CDR3 sequence (DNA): TGTGCCAGTAGTAGGACCGGGACAGGGAACACTGAAGCTTTCTTT. Encoded protein: CASSRTGTGNTEAFF.

The V gene is TRBV7-9, the J gene TRBJ1-1, with unresolved D. This CDR3 spans 14 amino acids. Trimming shortened V by 2 bases and J by 6 bases, and 13 bases separated the two germline ends. CDR1 and CDR2 from the germline V gene are SEHNR and FQNEAQ (reference sequence). The CDR3 DNA reads as TGTGCCAGCAGCTTACTAGACCGGGATGCTGAAGCTTTCTTT. This translates into CASSLLDRDAEAFF.

In its sample, this clone was seen a few times. The V and J genes are TRBV11-2 and TRBJ2-7; TRBD1 might be the D (5 bases). The CDR3 has 13 amino acids. V was cut by 3 bases and J by 5 bases, with 11 bases left in between. Per the germline V gene, CDR1 is SGHAT and CDR2 is FQNNGV. Written as DNA, the CDR3 is TGTGCCAGCAGCTTGGGGCAGGGTGACGAGCAGTACTTC. This sequence encodes CASSLGQGDEQYF.

This chain connects TRBV19 to TRBJ2-3; 10 bases match TRBD2. Germline CDR1 reads LNHDA; CDR2 reads SQIVND (reference sequence). The CDR3 runs to 17 residues. J gave up 5 bases and V 1 base, and 9 bases lay outside the gene matches. The CDR3 nucleotides are TGTGCCAGTAGTATAGTGGAATCTAGCGGGAGTGAAGATACGCAGTATTTT. It codes for CASSIVESSGSEDTQYF.

This clone has more than one count but fewer than ten. The chain recombines TRBV2 with TRBJ2-1; 8 bases match TRBD2. The CDR3 has 16 amino acids. Trimming at V came to 2 bases and at J to 6 bases, leaving 9 bases not matched to a gene. Germline assignment: CDR1 SNHLY and CDR2 FYNNEI. The DNA of the CDR3 is TGTGCCAGCAGTGAAAAAGTAGCGGGACGTCGCAATGAGCAGTTCTTC. Translation: CASSEKVAGRRNEQFF. Full variable domain (remainder filled in from reference TRBV2 and TRBJ2-1): EPEVTQTPSHQVTQMGQEVILRCVPISNHLYFYWYRQILGQKVEFLVSFYNNEISEKSEIFDDQFSVERPDGSNFTLKIRSTKLEDSAMYFCASSEKVAGRRNEQFFGPGTRLTVL.

As DNA, the CDR3 is TGCGCCAGCAGTGAGTCGTCCGGGGGCACTGAAGCTTTCTTT. This gives the protein CASSESSGGTEAFF. The V and J genes are TRBV10-1 and TRBJ1-1, with D possibly matching TRBD1 (5 bases). The CDR3 sequence is 14 residues long. Germline CDR1 reads WNHNN; CDR2 reads SYGVQD (reference sequence). Trimming removed 0 bases at V and 4 bases at J, with 9 bases between.

The gene calls are TRBV14 and TRBJ1-2; tentative D call: TRBD1 (6 bases). Germline assignment: CDR1 SGHDN and CDR2 FVKESK. This CDR3 is 13 amino acids long. The germline V and J ends were trimmed by 3 bases and 7 bases, with 12 bases remaining between them. The CDR3, as DNA: TGTGCCAGCAGCCACGGCGGGGGCTCTGGCTACACCTTC. Amino acid sequence: CASSHGGGSGYTF.

This chain joins TRBV27 and TRBJ2-3; TRBD2 is a possible D gene (6 bases). Germline V CDR1 and CDR2: MNHEY, SMNVEV (reference sequence). The ends were cut back, 5 bases at V and 5 bases at J, with 20 bases in the middle. There are 16 residues in the CDR3. In nucleotides, the CDR3 is TGTGCCAGCAGTGGCCAGGGAGGTAGGGCACAAGATACGCAGTATTTT. It codes for CASSGQGGRAQDTQYF.

This rearrangement joins TRBV30 to TRBJ2-5, with unresolved D. The germline CDR1 and CDR2 sequences are GTSNPN and SVGIG (reference sequence). This CDR3 is built from 11 residues. The V end lost 3 bases, the J end lost 2 bases, and 4 bases lay between the germline ends. As DNA, the CDR3 is TGTGCCTGGAGGGCTCAAGAGACCCAGTACTTC. Amino acid sequence: CAWRAQETQYF.

This clone occurred a few times. Given the absence of the conserved phenylalanine or tryptophan at the CDR3 end, a read error is likely. No DNA is shown, since the ends of the CDR3 on it are uncertain; the CDR3 is the one TCRdb lists. The chain has TRBV21-1 and TRBJ2-7; the table's D call, TRBD2, was not checked against the DNA. TRBV21-1 is termed a pseudogene. The CDR3 is 8 residues long, ends included. CDR3: CASSGGSG.

The chain joins TRBV19 to TRBJ1-1; maybe TRBD1 (6 bases). The germline V gene has CDR1 LNHDA and CDR2 SQIVND (reference sequence). This CDR3 spans 15 amino acids. Trimming removed 3 bases from V and 4 bases from J, with 15 bases in between. The CDR3: CASSIKGQGSTEAFF. CDR3 in DNA: TGTGCCAGTAGTATCAAAGGGCAGGGGTCCACTGAAGCTTTCTTT.

CDR3 in amino acids: CASSDPSGEQFF. DNA of the CDR3: TGTGCCAGCAGTGACCCGTCCGGTGAGCAGTTCTTC. The chain combines TRBV6-1 with TRBJ2-1; D uncertain. V lost 3 bases, J lost 9 bases, and 9 bases lay in between. Per the germline V gene, CDR1 is MNHNS and CDR2 is SASEGT. This CDR3 has 12 amino acids.

This clone counts as medium-sized. The chain links TRBV18 to TRBJ1-1; 7 bases are shared with TRBD1. This CDR3 has 14 amino acids. V lost 4 bases, J lost 3 bases, and 5 bases stayed unmatched. Germline V CDR1 and CDR2: KGHSH, LQKENI. The chain's CDR3 is CASSLRDSDTEAFF. The CDR3 DNA follows: TGTGCCAGCTCACTCCGGGACAGTGACACTGAAGCTTTCTTT.

The rearrangement joins TRBV30 to TRBJ2-1; 7 nucleotides agree with TRBD2. V lost 3 bases and J lost 5; bases outside the gene matches: 25. The CDR3 length is 20 residues. Germline lookup yields CDR1 GTSNPN and CDR2 SVGIG (reference sequence). Written as DNA, the CDR3 is TGTGCCTGGAGATCCGTAGGGGCTTCTAGCGGACGCAGGGATCACAATGAGCAGTTCTTC. Amino acid sequence: CAWRSVGASSGRRDHNEQFF. The entire variable domain, with the rest obtained from reference TRBV30 and TRBJ2-1, is as follows: SQTIHQWPATLVQPVGSPLSLECTVEGTSNPNLYWYRQAAGRGLQLLFYSVGIGQISSEVPQNLSASRPQDRQFILSSKKLLLSDSGFYLCAWRSVGASSGRRDHNEQFFGPGTRLTVL.

The chain employs TRBV10-1 and TRBJ2-2; 9 bases align to TRBD2. The CDR3 has 17 amino acids. Trimming took 2 bases from V and 5 from J; bases not matched to a gene: 9. Germline lookup yields CDR1 WNHNN and CDR2 SYGVQD (reference sequence). CDR3 sequence (DNA): TGCGCCAGCAGTGAGGCCCTAGCGGGGTCCCGAACCGGGGAGCTGTTTTTT. This gives the protein CASSEALAGSRTGELFF.

This chain joins TRBV7-6 and TRBJ1-2, with D hard to call. This CDR3 contains 13 residues. Trimming removed 2 bases from V and 6 bases from J, with 10 bases in between. Per the germline V gene, CDR1 is SGHVS and CDR2 is FNYEAQ. This CDR3 is CASSLNQADGYTF. As DNA, the CDR3 is TGTGCCAGCAGCTTAAATCAGGCTGATGGCTACACCTTC.

The chain is built from TRBV2 and TRBJ2-1, with 9 nucleotides matching TRBD2. The germline V gene encodes CDR1 SNHLY and CDR2 FYNNEI. Unmatched junction bases numbered 11, after V lost 0 bases and J lost 5 bases. CDR3 length equals 18 residues. The CDR3 DNA reads as TGTGCCAGCAGTGAAGCTTCTCCCACGACTAGCGGAAACAATGAGCAGTTCTTC. Translating it yields CASSEASPTTSGNNEQFF.

The chain has TRBV2 and TRBJ2-5; 11 bases align to TRBD2. Gene TRBJ2-7 matches the end of the DNA better, so the J call may be wrong. Germline V CDR1 and CDR2: SNHLY, FYNNEI. The CDR3 totals 14 residues. Here the CDR3 DNA reads TGTGCCAGCAGGGCTACTAGCGGGAGCTACGAGCAGTACTTC. Protein product: CASRATSGSYEQYF.

The gene calls are TRBV5-1 and TRBJ1-4; 9 bases agree with TRBD1. After removal of 3 bases from V and 4 bases from J, the junction contained 4 bases not matched to a gene. The length of the CDR3 is 15 residues. Germline V gives CDR1 SGHRS, CDR2 YFSETQ. CDR3 amino acids: CASSSGTGYNEKLFF. For the CDR3, the DNA is TGCGCCAGCAGCTCAGGGACAGGGTATAATGAAAAACTGTTTTTT.